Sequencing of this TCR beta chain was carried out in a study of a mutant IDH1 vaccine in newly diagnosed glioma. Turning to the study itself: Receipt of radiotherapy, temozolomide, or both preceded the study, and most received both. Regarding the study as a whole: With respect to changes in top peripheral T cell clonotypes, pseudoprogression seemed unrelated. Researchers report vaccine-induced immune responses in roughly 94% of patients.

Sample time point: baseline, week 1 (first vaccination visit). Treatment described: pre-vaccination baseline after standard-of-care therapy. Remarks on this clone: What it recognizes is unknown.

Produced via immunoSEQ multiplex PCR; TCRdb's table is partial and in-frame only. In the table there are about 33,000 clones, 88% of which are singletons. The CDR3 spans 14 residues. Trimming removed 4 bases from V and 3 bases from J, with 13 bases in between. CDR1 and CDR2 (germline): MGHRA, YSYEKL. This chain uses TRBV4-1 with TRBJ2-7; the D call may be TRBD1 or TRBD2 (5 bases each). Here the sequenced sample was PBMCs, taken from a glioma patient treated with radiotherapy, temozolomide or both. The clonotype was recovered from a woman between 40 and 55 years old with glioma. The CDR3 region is CASSLSGGLYEQYF. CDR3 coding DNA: TGCGCCAGCAGCCTGAGTGGGGGTCTCTACGAGCAGTACTTC.